Here is one TCR beta chain with its context. Antigen: not known. A second PCR, run for about 7 to 11 cycles, used a sample-barcoded 5' primer plus a J-beta primer mix. TCRdb fed the 5' RACE reads into MiXCR, producing one record per CDR3 protein. The sample lists around 320,000 distinct CDR3 sequences, around 29% occurring once. Trimming took 1 base from V and 6 from J, leaving 9 bases between them. Per germline, CDR1 DFQATT and CDR2 SNEGSKA (reference sequence). This CDR3 is built from 13 residues. These data belong to a study of blood T cells in healthy people across ages. Turning to the study itself: Using template switching, researchers captured about one barcoded beta molecule for each two T cells. Study-level findings and limits: Diversity figures derived from one million T cells were judged to underestimate the true value.

Every donor provided roughly 9.1 milliliters of peripheral blood. The V and J genes are TRBV20-1 and TRBJ1-4, with TRBD1 as a possible D gene (6 bases). Sequenced: blood. The receptor comes from a woman in her 70s in good health. CDR3 bases: TGCAGTGCTAGAGCTGGGGGCGATGAAAAACTGTTTTTT. Protein: CSARAGGDEKLFF.